This T cell receptor (beta chain) was captured by sequencing in a study of blood T cell repertoires in COVID-19. This clone was observed at least ten times. Libraries were prepared by immunoSEQ multiplex PCR; TCRdb keeps only in-frame clonotypes and omits some of them. In the table there are about 440,000 clones, approximately 90% of which are singletons. The CDR3 consists of 15 residues. J lost 0 bases, V lost 5 bases, and 6 bases had no gene match. CDR1 and CDR2 (germline): MNHEY, SVGAGI. Sequenced sample: peripheral blood. The chain recombines TRBV6-5 with TRBJ1-1, with 7 positions matching TRBD1. This clonotype originated in a woman between 25 and 40 years old with acute or convalescent COVID-19. This chain's CDR3 is CASSLDRNMNTEAFF. The CDR3 nucleotides are TGTGCCAGCAGTCTGGACAGGAACATGAACACTGAAGCTTTCTTT.